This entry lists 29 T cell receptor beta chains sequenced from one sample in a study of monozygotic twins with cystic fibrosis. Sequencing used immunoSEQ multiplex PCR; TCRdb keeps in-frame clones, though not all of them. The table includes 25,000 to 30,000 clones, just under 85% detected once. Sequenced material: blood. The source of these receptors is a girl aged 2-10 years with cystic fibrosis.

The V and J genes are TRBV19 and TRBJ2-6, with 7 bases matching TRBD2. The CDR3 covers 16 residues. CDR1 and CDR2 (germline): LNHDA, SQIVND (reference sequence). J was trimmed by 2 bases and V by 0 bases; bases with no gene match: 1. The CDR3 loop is CASSIEAGAGANVLTF. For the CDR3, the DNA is TGTGCCAGTAGTATAGAGGCGGGGGCTGGGGCCAACGTCCTGACTTTC. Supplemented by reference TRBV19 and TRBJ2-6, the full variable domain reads DGGITQSPKYLFRKEGQNVTLSCEQNLNHDAMYWYRQDPGQGLRLIYYSQIVNDFQKGDIAEGYSVSREKKESFPLTVTSAQKNPTAFYLCASSIEAGAGANVLTFGAGSRLTVL.

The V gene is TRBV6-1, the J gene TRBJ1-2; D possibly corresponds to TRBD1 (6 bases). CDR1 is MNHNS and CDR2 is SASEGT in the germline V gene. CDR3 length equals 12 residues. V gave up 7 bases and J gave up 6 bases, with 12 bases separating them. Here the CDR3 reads CASMRGRDGYTF. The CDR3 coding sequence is TGTGCCAGCATGCGGGGGCGGGATGGCTACACCTTC.

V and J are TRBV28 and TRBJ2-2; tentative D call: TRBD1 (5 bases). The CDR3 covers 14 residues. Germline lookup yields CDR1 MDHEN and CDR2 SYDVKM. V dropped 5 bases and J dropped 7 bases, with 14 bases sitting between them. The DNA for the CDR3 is TGTGCCAGCAGTCTCCCAGGGCGTCGCGGGGAGCTGTTTTTT. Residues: CASSLPGRRGELFF.

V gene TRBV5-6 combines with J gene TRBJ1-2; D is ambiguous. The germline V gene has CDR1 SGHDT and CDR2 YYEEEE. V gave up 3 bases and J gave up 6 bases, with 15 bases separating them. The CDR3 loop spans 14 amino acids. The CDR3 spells CASSSPSNANGYTF. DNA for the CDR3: TGTGCCAGCAGCTCCCCCTCCAACGCTAATGGCTACACCTTC.

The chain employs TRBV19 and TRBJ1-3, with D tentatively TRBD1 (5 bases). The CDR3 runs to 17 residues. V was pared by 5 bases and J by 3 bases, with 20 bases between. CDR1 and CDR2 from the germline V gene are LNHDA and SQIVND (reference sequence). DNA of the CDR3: TGTGCCAGTAGTTCGCATCGGGACGTAAGCGGTGGAAACACCATATATTTT. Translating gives CASSSHRDVSGGNTIYF.

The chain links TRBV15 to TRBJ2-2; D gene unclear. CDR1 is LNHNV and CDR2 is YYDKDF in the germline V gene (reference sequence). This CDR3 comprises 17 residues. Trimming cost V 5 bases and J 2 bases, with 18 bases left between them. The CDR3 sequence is CATSALRKVLNTGELFF. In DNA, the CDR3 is TGTGCCACCAGCGCCCTACGGAAGGTTTTAAACACCGGGGAGCTGTTTTTT.

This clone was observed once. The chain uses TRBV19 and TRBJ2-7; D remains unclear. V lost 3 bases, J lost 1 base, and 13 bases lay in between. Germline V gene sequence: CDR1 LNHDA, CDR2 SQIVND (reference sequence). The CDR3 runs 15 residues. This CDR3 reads CASSIAFAVSYEQYF. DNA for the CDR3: TGTGCCAGTAGTATCGCCTTTGCGGTTTCCTACGAGCAGTACTTC. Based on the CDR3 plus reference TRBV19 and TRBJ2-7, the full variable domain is DGGITQSPKYLFRKEGQNVTLSCEQNLNHDAMYWYRQDPGQGLRLIYYSQIVNDFQKGDIAEGYSVSREKKESFPLTVTSAQKNPTAFYLCASSIAFAVSYEQYFGPGTRLTVT.

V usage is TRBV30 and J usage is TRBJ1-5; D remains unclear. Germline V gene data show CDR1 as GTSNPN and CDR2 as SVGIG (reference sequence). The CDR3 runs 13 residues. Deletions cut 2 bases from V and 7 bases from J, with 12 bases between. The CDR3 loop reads CAWSSGVGQPQHF. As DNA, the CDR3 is TGTGCCTGGAGTTCCGGGGTAGGACAGCCCCAGCATTTT.

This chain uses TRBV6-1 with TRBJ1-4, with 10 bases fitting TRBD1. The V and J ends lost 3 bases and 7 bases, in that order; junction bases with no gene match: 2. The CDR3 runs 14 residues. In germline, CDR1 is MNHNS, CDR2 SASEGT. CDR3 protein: CASSEGQGSEKLFF. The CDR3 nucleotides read TGTGCCAGCAGTGAGGGACAGGGGTCTGAAAAACTGTTTTTT.

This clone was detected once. The CDR3: CASKPRRAHEQYF. The CDR3 DNA sequence: TGTGCCAGCAAGCCGCGGAGGGCCCACGAGCAGTACTTC. This chain connects TRBV28 to TRBJ2-7, with D perhaps matching TRBD2 (6 bases). This CDR3 is built from 13 residues. V shed 7 bases and J shed 5 bases, with 15 bases lying between them. In germline, CDR1 is MDHEN, CDR2 SYDVKM.

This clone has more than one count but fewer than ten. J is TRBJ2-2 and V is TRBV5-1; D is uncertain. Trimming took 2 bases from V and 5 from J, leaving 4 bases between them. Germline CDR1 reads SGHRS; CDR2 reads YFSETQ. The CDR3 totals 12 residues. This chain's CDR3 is CASSFNTGELFF. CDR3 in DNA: TGCGCCAGCAGCTTTAATACCGGGGAGCTGTTTTTT. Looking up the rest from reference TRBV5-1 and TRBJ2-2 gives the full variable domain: KAGVTQTPRYLIKTRGQQVTLSCSPISGHRSVSWYQQTPGQGLQFLFEYFSETQRNKGNFPGRFSGRQFSNSRSEMNVSTLELGDSALYLCASSFNTGELFFGEGSRLTVL.

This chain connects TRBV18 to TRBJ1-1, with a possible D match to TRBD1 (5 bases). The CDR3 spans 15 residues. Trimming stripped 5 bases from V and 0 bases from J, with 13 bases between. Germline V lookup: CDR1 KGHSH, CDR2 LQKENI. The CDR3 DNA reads TGTGCCAGCTCATGGGGACTCCCCTTGAACACTGAAGCTTTCTTT. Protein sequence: CASSWGLPLNTEAFF.

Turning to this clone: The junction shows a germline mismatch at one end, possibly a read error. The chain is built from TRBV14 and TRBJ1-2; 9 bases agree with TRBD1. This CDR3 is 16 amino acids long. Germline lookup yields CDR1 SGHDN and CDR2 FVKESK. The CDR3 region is CASSQQGQGINHGYTF. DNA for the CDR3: TGTGCCAGCAGCCAACAGGGACAGGGAATTAACCATGGCTACACCTTC.

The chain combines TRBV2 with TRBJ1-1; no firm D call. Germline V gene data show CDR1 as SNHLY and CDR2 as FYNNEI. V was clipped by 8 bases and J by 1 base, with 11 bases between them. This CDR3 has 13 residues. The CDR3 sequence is CASCADKNTEAFF. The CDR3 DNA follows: TGTGCCAGCTGTGCAGACAAGAACACTGAAGCTTTCTTT. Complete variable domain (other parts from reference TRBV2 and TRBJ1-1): EPEVTQTPSHQVTQMGQEVILRCVPISNHLYFYWYRQILGQKVEFLVSFYNNEISEKSEIFDDQFSVERPDGSNFTLKIRSTKLEDSAMYFCASCADKNTEAFFGQGTRLTVV.

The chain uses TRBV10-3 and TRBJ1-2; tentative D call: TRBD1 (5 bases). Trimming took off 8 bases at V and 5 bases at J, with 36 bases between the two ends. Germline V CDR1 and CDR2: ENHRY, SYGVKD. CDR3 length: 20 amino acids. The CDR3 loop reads CAISELSSGARGSLSYGYTF. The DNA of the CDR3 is TGTGCCATCTCTGAACTTTCCTCCGGCGCGAGGGGATCTTTATCATATGGCTACACCTTC.

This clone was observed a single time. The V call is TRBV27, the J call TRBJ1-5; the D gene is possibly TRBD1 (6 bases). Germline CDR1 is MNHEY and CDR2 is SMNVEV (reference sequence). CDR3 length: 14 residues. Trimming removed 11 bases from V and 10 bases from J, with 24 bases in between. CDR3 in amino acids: CASGRGGWNGPQHF. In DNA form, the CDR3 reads TGTGCCTCAGGGAGGGGGGGCTGGAATGGACCCCAGCATTTT.

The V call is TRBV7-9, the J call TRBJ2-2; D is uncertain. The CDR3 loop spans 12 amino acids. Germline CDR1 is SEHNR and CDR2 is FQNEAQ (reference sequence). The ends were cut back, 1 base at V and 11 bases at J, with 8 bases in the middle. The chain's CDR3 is CASSLVSEELFF. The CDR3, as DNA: TGTGCCAGCAGCTTAGTATCCGAAGAGCTGTTTTTT.

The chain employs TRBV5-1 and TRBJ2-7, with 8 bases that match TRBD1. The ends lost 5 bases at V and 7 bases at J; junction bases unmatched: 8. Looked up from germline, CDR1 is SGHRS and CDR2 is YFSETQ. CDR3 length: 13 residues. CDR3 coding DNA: TGCGCCAGCAGTTCGACAGGGGCCTGGGAGCAGTACTTC. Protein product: CASSSTGAWEQYF.

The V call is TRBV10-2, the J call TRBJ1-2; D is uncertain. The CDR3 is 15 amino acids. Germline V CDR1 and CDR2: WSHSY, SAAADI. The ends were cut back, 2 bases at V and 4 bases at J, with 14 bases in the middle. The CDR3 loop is CASSEELVVFYGYTF. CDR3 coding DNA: TGCGCCAGCAGTGAGGAACTAGTCGTATTCTATGGCTACACCTTC.

The CDR3 loop is CASKMNTEAFF. CDR3 in DNA: TGTGCCAGCAAGATGAACACTGAAGCTTTCTTT. This chain connects TRBV2 to TRBJ1-1; D uncertain. Looked up from germline, CDR1 is SNHLY and CDR2 is FYNNEI. The V end was cut by 7 bases, the J end by 0 bases, with 3 bases between. The CDR3 runs to 11 residues.

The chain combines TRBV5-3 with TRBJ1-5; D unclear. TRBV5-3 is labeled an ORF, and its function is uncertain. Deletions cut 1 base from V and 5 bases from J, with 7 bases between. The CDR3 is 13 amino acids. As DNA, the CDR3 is TGTGCCAGAAGCTTGTTGCGGGATCAGCCCCAGCATTTT. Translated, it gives CARSLLRDQPQHF.

In nucleotides, the CDR3 is TGTGCCAGCAGTTTGGGGCGGGGGCCAACGAACACTGAAGCTTTCTTT. This sequence encodes CASSLGRGPTNTEAFF. The chain carries TRBV27 and TRBJ1-1, with D tentatively TRBD1 (6 bases). V gave up 3 bases and J gave up 1 base, with 15 bases separating them. CDR1 is MNHEY, CDR2 SMNVEV, per germline (reference sequence). The CDR3 consists of 16 residues.

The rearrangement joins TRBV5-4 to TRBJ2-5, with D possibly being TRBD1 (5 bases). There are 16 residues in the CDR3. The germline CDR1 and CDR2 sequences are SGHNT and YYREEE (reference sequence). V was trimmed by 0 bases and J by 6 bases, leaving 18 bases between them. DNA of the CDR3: TGTGCCAGCAGCTTGGTGGCAGGGTCTTTAGTAAAGACCCAGTACTTC. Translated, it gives CASSLVAGSLVKTQYF.

The CDR3 here is CASSFADSSLYEQYF. CDR3 nucleotide sequence: TGTGCCAGCAGCTTTGCCGACAGCTCTCTATACGAGCAGTACTTC. The chain has TRBV5-5 and TRBJ2-7, with D tentatively TRBD1 (5 bases). Germline V gene sequence: CDR1 SGHKS, CDR2 YYEKEE (reference sequence). The length of the CDR3 is 15 residues. V was shortened by 2 bases and J by 4 bases, with 16 bases between the two germline ends. Combining the CDR3 with reference TRBV5-5 and TRBJ2-7 gives the whole variable domain DAGVTQSPTHLIKTRGQQVTLRCSPISGHKSVSWYQQVLGQGPQFIFQYYEKEERGRGNFPDRFSARQFPNYSSELNVNALLLGDSALYLCASSFADSSLYEQYFGPGTRLTVT.

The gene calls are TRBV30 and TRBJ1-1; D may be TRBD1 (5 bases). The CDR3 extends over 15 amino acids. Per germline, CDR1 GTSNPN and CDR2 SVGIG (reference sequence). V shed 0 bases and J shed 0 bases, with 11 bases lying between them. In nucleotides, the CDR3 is TGTGCCTGGAGTGTACGGGGGGGTTTGAACACTGAAGCTTTCTTT. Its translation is CAWSVRGGLNTEAFF.

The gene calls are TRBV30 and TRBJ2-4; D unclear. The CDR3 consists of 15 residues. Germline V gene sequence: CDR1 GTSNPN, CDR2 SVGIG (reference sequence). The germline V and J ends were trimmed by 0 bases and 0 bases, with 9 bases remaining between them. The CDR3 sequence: CAWSVPGLAKNIQYF. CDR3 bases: TGTGCCTGGAGTGTACCTGGCCTAGCCAAAAACATTCAGTACTTC.

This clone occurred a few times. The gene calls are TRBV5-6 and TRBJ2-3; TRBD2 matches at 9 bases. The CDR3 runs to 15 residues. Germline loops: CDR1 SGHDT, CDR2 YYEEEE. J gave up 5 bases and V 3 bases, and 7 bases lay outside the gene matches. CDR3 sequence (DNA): TGTGCCAGCAGCTGGGTAGCGGGAGATATAGATACGCAGTATTTT. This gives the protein CASSWVAGDIDTQYF.

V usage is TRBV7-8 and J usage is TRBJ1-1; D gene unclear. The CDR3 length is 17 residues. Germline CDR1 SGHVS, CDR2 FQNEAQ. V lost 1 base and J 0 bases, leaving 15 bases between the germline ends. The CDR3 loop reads CASSLEQRQSMNTEAFF. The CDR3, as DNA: TGTGCCAGCAGCTTAGAACAGCGACAAAGCATGAACACTGAAGCTTTCTTT.

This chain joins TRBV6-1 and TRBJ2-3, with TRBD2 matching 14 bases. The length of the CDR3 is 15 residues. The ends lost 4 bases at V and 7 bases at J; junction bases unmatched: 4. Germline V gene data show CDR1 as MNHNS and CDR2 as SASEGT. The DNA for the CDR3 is TGTGCCAGCAGTGTTGGGACTAGCGGGAGATATACGCAGTATTTT. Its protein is CASSVGTSGRYTQYF.